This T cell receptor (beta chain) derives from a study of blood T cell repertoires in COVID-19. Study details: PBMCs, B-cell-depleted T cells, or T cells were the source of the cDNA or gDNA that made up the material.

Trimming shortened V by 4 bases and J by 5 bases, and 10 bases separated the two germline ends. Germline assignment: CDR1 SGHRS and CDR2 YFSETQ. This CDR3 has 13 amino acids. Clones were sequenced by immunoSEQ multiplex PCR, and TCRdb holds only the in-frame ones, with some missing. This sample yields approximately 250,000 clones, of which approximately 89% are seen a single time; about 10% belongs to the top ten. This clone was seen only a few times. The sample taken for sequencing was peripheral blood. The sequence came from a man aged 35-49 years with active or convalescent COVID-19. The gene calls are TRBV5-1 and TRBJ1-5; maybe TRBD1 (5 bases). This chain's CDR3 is CASSPGGDQPQHF. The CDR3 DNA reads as TGCGCCAGCAGCCCGGGGGGGGATCAGCCCCAGCATTTT.